Given below is one T cell receptor beta chain in context. Profiling relied on immunoSEQ multiplex PCR, and the TCRdb table lists in-frame clones only, not all of them. The repertoire has around 150,000 clones, around 94% of them found once; the top ten carry approximately 5.5%. The sample is drawn from a study of T cell responses to AZD1222 COVID-19 vaccine. The ends lost 5 bases at V and 0 bases at J; junction bases unmatched: 5. The CDR3 is 16 residues long. Per the germline V gene, CDR1 is SGHAT and CDR2 is FQNNGV. V and J are TRBV11-2 and TRBJ2-2; 8 bases are a match to TRBD1. The sequences come from peripheral blood, collected 28 days after the second AZD1222 dose. This sequence was found in an adult who received the AZD1222 COVID-19 vaccine. For the CDR3, the DNA is TGTGCCAGCAGCACAATCAGGGGGCCGAACACCGGGGAGCTGTTTTTT. Translating it yields CASSTIRGPNTGELFF.